This T cell receptor (beta chain) is from a study of beta chain features in type 1 diabetes. Overall study context: On cell yields, gender and age, patients and healthy donors were similar. Study-wide findings and caveats: Type 1 diabetes patients had fewer VDJ junction insertions and more deletions. Across all four CD4+ subsets, people with type 1 diabetes showed modestly shorter TCRB CDR3s.

Per the germline V gene, CDR1 is SQVTM and CDR2 is ANQGSEA. V was clipped by 5 bases and J by 7 bases; unmatched bases: 12. This CDR3 has 14 amino acids. Concerning this clone: Its antigen is undetermined.

The entirety of the isolated RNA underwent reverse transcription, so expressed TCRB transcripts were sequenced. There were about 3.5 million reads on average in the naive, central memory and regulatory T cell samples. Some clones are missing from TCRdb's copy, which holds only in-frame ones; the method was immunoSEQ multiplex PCR. The top ten clones hold 0.03% to 0.04% of a sample with 400,000 to 450,000 clones, over 11% of them seen once. The specimen sequenced was naive CD4+ T cells from blood. The TCR comes from a man younger than 45 in good health. The V and J genes are TRBV29-1 and TRBJ1-1, with TRBD1 matching over 8 bases. The CDR3 DNA sequence: TGCAGCGTTACCGGGACAGGAGCTTCTAATGAAGCTTTCTTT. Its translation is CSVTGTGASNEAFF.